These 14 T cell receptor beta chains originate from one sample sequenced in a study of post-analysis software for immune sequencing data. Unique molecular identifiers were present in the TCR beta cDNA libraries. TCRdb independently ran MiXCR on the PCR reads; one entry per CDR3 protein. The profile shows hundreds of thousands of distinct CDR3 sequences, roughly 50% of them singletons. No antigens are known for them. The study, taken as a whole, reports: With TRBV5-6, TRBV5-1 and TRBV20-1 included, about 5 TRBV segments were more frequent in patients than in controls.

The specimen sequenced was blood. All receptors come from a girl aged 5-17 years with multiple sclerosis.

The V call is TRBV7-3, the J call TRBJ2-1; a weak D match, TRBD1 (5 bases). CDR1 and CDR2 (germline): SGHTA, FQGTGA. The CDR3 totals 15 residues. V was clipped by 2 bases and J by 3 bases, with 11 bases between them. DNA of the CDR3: TGTGCCAGCAGCTTACGCGTGGACAACTACAATGAGCAGTTCTTC. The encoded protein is CASSLRVDNYNEQFF.

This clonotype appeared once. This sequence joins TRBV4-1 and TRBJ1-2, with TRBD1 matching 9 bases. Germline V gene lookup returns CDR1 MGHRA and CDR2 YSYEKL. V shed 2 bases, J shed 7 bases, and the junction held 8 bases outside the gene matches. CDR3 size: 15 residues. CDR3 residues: CASSQILQGAGGYTF. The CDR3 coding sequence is TGCGCCAGCAGCCAAATACTACAGGGGGCAGGTGGCTACACCTTC.

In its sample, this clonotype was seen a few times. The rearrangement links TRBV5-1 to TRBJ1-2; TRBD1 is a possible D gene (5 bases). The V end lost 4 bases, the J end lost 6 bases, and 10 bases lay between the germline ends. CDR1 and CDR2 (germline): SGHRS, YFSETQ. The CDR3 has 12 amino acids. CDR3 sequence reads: CASSPGGHGYTF. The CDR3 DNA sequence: TGCGCCAGCAGCCCCGGGGGTCATGGCTACACCTTC. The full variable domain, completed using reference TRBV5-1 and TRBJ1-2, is KAGVTQTPRYLIKTRGQQVTLSCSPISGHRSVSWYQQTPGQGLQFLFEYFSETQRNKGNFPGRFSGRQFSNSRSEMNVSTLELGDSALYLCASSPGGHGYTFGSGTRLTVV.

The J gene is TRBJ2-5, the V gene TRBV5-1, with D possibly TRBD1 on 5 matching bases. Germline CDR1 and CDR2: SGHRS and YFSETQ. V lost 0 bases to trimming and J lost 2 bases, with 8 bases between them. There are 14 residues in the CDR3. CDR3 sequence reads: CASSLVQVQETQYF. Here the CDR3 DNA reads TGCGCCAGCAGCTTGGTACAGGTTCAAGAGACCCAGTACTTC.

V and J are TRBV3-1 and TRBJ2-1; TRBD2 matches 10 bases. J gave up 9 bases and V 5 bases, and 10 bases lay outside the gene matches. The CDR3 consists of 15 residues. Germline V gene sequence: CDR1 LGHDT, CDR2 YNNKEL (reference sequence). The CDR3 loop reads CASSAGERGGIEQFF. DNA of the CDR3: TGTGCCAGCAGCGCCGGCGAGCGGGGGGGCATTGAGCAGTTCTTC.

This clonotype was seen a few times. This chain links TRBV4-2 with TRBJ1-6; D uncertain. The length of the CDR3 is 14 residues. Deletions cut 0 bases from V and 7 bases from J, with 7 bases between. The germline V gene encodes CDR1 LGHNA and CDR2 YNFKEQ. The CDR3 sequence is CASSQEGGNSPLHF. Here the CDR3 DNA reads TGTGCCAGCAGCCAAGAAGGTGGAAATTCACCCCTCCACTTT.

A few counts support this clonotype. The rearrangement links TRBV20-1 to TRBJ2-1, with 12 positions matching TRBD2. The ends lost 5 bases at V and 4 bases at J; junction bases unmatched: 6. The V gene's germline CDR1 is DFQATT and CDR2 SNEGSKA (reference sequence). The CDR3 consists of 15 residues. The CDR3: CSAPRLAGEYNEQFF. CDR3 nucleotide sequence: TGCAGTGCTCCCCGACTAGCGGGAGAATACAATGAGCAGTTCTTC.

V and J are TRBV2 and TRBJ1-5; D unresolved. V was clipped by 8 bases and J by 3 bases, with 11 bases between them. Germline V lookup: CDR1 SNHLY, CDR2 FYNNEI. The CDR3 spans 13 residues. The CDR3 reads CASHVEPNQPQHF. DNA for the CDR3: TGTGCCAGCCACGTTGAGCCCAATCAGCCCCAGCATTTT. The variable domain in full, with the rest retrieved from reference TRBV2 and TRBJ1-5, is EPEVTQTPSHQVTQMGQEVILRCVPISNHLYFYWYRQILGQKVEFLVSFYNNEISEKSEIFDDQFSVERPDGSNFTLKIRSTKLEDSAMYFCASHVEPNQPQHFGDGTRLSIL.

CDR3 in DNA: TGTGCCAGCAGTGTTGACACCCTCCTCACAGATACGCAGTATTTT. It translates to CASSVDTLLTDTQYF. The chain combines TRBV25-1 with TRBJ2-3; no clear D. The CDR3 sequence is 15 residues long. Germline V CDR1 and CDR2: MGHDK, SYGVNS. V was pared by 4 bases and J by 2 bases, with 13 bases between.

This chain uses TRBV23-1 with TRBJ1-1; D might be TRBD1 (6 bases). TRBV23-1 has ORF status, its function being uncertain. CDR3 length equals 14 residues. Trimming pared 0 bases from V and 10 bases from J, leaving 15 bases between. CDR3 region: CASSQSLGGVGAFF. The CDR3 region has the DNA TGCGCCAGCAGTCAATCCCTAGGGGGTGTGGGAGCTTTCTTT.

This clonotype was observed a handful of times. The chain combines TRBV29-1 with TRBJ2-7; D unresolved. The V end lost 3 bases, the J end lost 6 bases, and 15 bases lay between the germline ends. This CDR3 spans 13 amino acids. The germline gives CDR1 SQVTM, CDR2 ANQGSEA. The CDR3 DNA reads TGCAGCGTTGAGCAAGGGCGATCGGGCGAGCAGTACTTC. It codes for CSVEQGRSGEQYF.

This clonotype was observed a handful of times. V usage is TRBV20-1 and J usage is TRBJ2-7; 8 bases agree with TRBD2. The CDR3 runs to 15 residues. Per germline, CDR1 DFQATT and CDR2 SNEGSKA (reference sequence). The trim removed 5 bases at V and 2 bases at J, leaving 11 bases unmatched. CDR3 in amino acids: CSAVKPGLVPYEQYF. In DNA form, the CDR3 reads TGCAGTGCTGTGAAGCCGGGACTAGTTCCCTACGAGCAGTACTTC.

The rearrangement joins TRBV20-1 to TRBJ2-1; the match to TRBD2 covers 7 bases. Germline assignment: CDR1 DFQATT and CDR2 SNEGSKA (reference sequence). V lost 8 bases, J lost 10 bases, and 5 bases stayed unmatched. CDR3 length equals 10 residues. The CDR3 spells CSPGREEQFF. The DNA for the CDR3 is TGCAGTCCGGGGCGGGAGGAGCAGTTCTTC.

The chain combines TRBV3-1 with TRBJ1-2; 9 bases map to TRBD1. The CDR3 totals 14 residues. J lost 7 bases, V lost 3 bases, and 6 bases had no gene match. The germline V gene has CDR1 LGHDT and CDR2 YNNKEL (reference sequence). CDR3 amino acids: CASSQNRGPAGYTF. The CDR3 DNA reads TGTGCCAGCAGCCAGAACAGGGGGCCGGCTGGCTACACCTTC.